This TCR beta chain was observed in a study of control samples from healthy donors and cancer patients (dated by TCRdb to the early 2020s). In regard to this clone: The antigen it recognizes is unknown. Per-nucleotide qualities are absent, and no much larger clonotype sits a single base away.

The protocol used for the library was the immunoSEQ multiplex PCR assay. TCRdb provides this immuneACCESS table in a form limited to in-frame rearrangements. Some clones are lacking; in checked studies, under half of them reflect an unresolved V gene, and why the rest are absent is not known. The sample records some 80,000 clones, 85% to 90% of which are singletons. Less than 7% of the sample is held by the ten biggest clonotypes. From cysteine to phenylalanine, the CDR3 is 14 amino acids long. The entry retains the CDR3 DNA only, 42 bases that are in frame from base 1. Reading the germline V gene gives CDR1 SNHLY and CDR2 FYNNEI. V loses 5 bases, J loses 0 bases, and the germline ends lie 11 bases apart.

Sequencing was carried out using blood. The sequence was obtained from a man in his fifties or sixties in good health. The chain joins TRBV2 to TRBJ2-7; the D gene cannot be named for sure. The sequence in DNA is TGTGCCAGCAGTTCTGACACGAGCTCCTACGAGCAGTACTTC. Protein translation: CASSSDTSSYEQYF.